The 32 T cell receptor beta chains below come from one sample, sequenced in a study of identical twins. TCRdb independently ran MiXCR on the 5' RACE reads; one entry per CDR3 protein. The sample consists of roughly 1,500,000 distinct CDR3 sequences, about 30% of them appearing once. Sequenced sample: cord blood. Source of these receptors: a newborn girl in good health.

This chain joins TRBV12-3 or TRBV12-4 and TRBJ2-6, with D tentatively TRBD2 (6 bases). Trimming took off 6 bases at V and 4 bases at J, with 10 bases between the two ends. The CDR3 is 14 amino acids. The CDR3 DNA reads as TGTGCCAGCAGAGGAGGGGCCGGGGCCAACGTCCTGACTTTC. This gives the protein CASRGGAGANVLTF.

This chain links TRBV20-1 with TRBJ2-7; D gene unclear. CDR1 and CDR2 (germline): DFQATT, SNEGSKA (reference sequence). V was trimmed by 3 bases and J by 0 bases, leaving 9 bases between them. CDR3 length equals 13 residues. The CDR3 DNA reads as TGCAGTGCTAGCCCCGAGTCCTCCTACGAGCAGTACTTC. Its protein product is CSASPESSYEQYF.

The V and J genes are TRBV20-1 and TRBJ2-2; tentatively, D is TRBD1 (6 bases). Germline V gene lookup returns CDR1 DFQATT and CDR2 SNEGSKA (reference sequence). The CDR3 runs 14 residues. Trimming took off 1 base at V and 3 bases at J, with 9 bases between the two ends. In DNA, the CDR3 is TGCAGTGCTAGAGTGCAGGGGTACACCGGGGAGCTGTTTTTT. This encodes CSARVQGYTGELFF.

V usage is TRBV18 and J usage is TRBJ1-2; no firm D call. V lost 7 bases, J lost 0 bases, and 15 bases lay in between. Per germline, CDR1 KGHSH and CDR2 LQKENI. The CDR3 sequence is 15 residues long. As DNA, the CDR3 is TGTGCCAGCTGGCTCCCATCACCTACTAACTATGGCTACACCTTC. Its translation is CASWLPSPTNYGYTF. Full variable domain (outside the CDR3, taken from reference TRBV18 and TRBJ1-2): NAGVMQNPRHLVRRRGQEARLRCSPMKGHSHVYWYRQLPEEGLKFMVYLQKENIIDESGMPKERFSAEFPKEGPSILRIQQVVRGDSAAYFCASWLPSPTNYGYTFGSGTRLTVV.

The chain couples TRBV20-1 to TRBJ2-1; possible D gene TRBD2, 6 bases. The CDR3 loop spans 17 amino acids. V was cut by 5 bases and J by 5 bases, with 25 bases left in between. From germline, CDR1 is DFQATT and CDR2 SNEGSKA (reference sequence). This chain's CDR3 is CSAESPGSRRRDNEQFF. In nucleotides, the CDR3 is TGCAGTGCTGAATCTCCGGGGAGCAGACGGAGGGACAATGAGCAGTTCTTC.

This clonotype appeared a few times. The chain couples TRBV4-1 to TRBJ1-2, with 9 bases fitting TRBD1. Trimming removed 1 base from V and 8 bases from J; junction bases left unmatched: 11. Germline assignment: CDR1 MGHRA and CDR2 YSYEKL. The CDR3 spans 16 residues. CDR3 DNA sequence: TGCGCCAGCAGCCAAGTGGTGTTTAGACAGGGGGACGGCTACACCTTC. Its protein product is CASSQVVFRQGDGYTF.

V gene TRBV29-1 combines with J gene TRBJ2-1, with 7 bases identical to TRBD2. The CDR3 length is 16 residues. Germline-derived CDR1 and CDR2 are SQVTM and ANQGSEA. J was trimmed by 0 bases and V by 6 bases; bases with no gene match: 11. CDR3 loop: CSVDPPASGSYNEQFF. The DNA for the CDR3 is TGCAGCGTGGATCCTCCAGCTAGCGGCTCCTACAATGAGCAGTTCTTC.

This clonotype was picked up a small number of times. The V gene is TRBV20-1, the J gene TRBJ2-7; 11 bases agree with TRBD2. This CDR3 contains 14 residues. Unmatched junction bases numbered 7, after V lost 3 bases and J lost 6 bases. Germline values: CDR1 DFQATT, CDR2 SNEGSKA (reference sequence). The CDR3 DNA is TGCAGTGCTAGTGGTCTAGCGGGAGGTACCGAGCAGTACTTC. Amino acids: CSASGLAGGTEQYF.

Note on this clonotype: A much bigger clone sits one base away, suggesting this may be a read error. The J gene is TRBJ1-2, the V gene TRBV9, with 7 bases aligning to TRBD1. CDR1 SGDLS and CDR2 YYNGEE come from the germline V gene. This CDR3 is built from 15 residues. V shed 0 bases, J shed 6 bases, and the junction held 8 bases outside the gene matches. CDR3 sequence (DNA): TGTGCCAGCAGCGTAGCCTACGACAGGGACCATGGCTACACCTTC. Translating it yields CASSVAYDRDHGYTF.

Ten or more counts support this clonotype. This sequence joins TRBV12-3 or TRBV12-4 and TRBJ2-1; 7 bases fit TRBD1. CDR3 length: 14 residues. With 5 bases clipped from V and 3 bases from J, the junction kept 4 bases outside the gene matches. The CDR3, as DNA: TGTGCCAGCAGTATTCGGACAGGCTACAATGAGCAGTTCTTC. The encoded protein is CASSIRTGYNEQFF.

This clonotype was counted a few times. The gene calls are TRBV15 and TRBJ1-2; D ambiguous. The germline CDR1 and CDR2 sequences are LNHNV and YYDKDF (reference sequence). This CDR3 comprises 13 residues. Trimming took 5 bases from V and 1 from J, leaving 8 bases between them. In DNA, the CDR3 is TGTGCCACCAGCGTCGATGTTAACTATGGCTACACCTTC. Encoded protein: CATSVDVNYGYTF.

The gene calls are TRBV5-5 and TRBJ1-1; D ambiguous. Per the germline V gene, CDR1 is SGHKS and CDR2 is YYEKEE (reference sequence). This CDR3 has 16 residues. V was pared by 4 bases and J by 1 base, with 17 bases between. The CDR3 coding sequence is TGTGCCAGCAGCCACCTAACCTCTGTCCCGAACACTGAAGCTTTCTTT. It translates to CASSHLTSVPNTEAFF.

V gene TRBV20-1 combines with J gene TRBJ2-3; maybe TRBD2 (7 bases). The germline gives CDR1 DFQATT, CDR2 SNEGSKA (reference sequence). Trimming took 4 bases from V and 5 from J, leaving 13 bases between them. The CDR3 contains 13 residues. The CDR3, as DNA: TGCAGTGCTATCGGGGGGCTCCGAGATACGCAGTATTTT. Its translation is CSAIGGLRDTQYF.

This chain connects TRBV5-6 to TRBJ2-5; the D is unclear. This CDR3 has 14 amino acids. Germline V gene lookup returns CDR1 SGHDT and CDR2 YYEEEE. V shed 4 bases and J shed 1 base, with 11 bases lying between them. This CDR3 reads CASSHGRTQETQYF. CDR3 sequence (DNA): TGTGCCAGCAGCCACGGACGAACCCAAGAGACCCAGTACTTC.

On this clonotype itself: A single base separates this from a much larger clone, so it may be a read error. The chain uses TRBV29-1 and TRBJ1-1; perhaps TRBD1 as D (6 bases). The V and J ends lost 4 bases and 3 bases respectively, with 6 bases between them. The CDR3 consists of 11 residues. Germline loops: CDR1 SQVTM, CDR2 ANQGSEA. CDR3 nucleotides: TGCAGCGTTGGGGGGCACACTGAAGCTTTCTTT. This sequence encodes CSVGGHTEAFF.

The chain combines TRBV2 with TRBJ2-7; either TRBD1 or TRBD2 may fit D (5 bases each). CDR3 size: 14 residues. The germline V and J ends were trimmed by 8 bases and 5 bases, with 19 bases remaining between them. The germline gives CDR1 SNHLY, CDR2 FYNNEI. The CDR3 loop is CASRKAEGSHEQYF. DNA of the CDR3: TGTGCCAGCCGGAAAGCAGAGGGGTCCCACGAGCAGTACTTC.

The chain is built from TRBV9 and TRBJ1-1; D may be TRBD1 (5 bases). The germline CDR1 and CDR2 sequences are SGDLS and YYNGEE. The V gene lost 6 bases and the J gene lost 1 base, with 16 bases spanning the gap. The CDR3 is made up of 15 amino acids. CDR3: CASTPWGVANTEAFF. CDR3 bases: TGTGCCAGCACCCCGTGGGGGGTCGCGAACACTGAAGCTTTCTTT.

This clonotype was seen only a few times. This chain links TRBV29-1 with TRBJ2-3, with 7 nucleotides matching TRBD1. Germline values: CDR1 SQVTM, CDR2 ANQGSEA. The CDR3 is 14 residues long. V was pared by 8 bases and J by 0 bases, with 8 bases of the junction left unmatched. CDR3 region: CSPALQGSTDTQYF. In DNA, the CDR3 is TGCAGCCCCGCCCTACAGGGGAGCACAGATACGCAGTATTTT.

This clonotype was detected a few times. The chain recombines TRBV7-2 with TRBJ2-1; 8 nucleotides agree with TRBD2. The junction had 4 bases not matched to a gene; V was cut back by 1 base and J by 5 bases. This CDR3 comprises 15 residues. Looked up from germline, CDR1 is SGHTA and CDR2 is FQGNSA. The CDR3, as DNA: TGTGCCAGCAGCTTAGACTGGCGGGGGGACAATGAGCAGTTCTTC. Its translation is CASSLDWRGDNEQFF.

This clonotype was seen only a few times. This chain connects TRBV3-1 to TRBJ2-3; tentatively, D is TRBD2 (6 bases). Per germline, CDR1 LGHDT and CDR2 YNNKEL (reference sequence). The germline V and J ends were trimmed by 0 bases and 6 bases, with 10 bases remaining between them. The CDR3 runs to 14 residues. The CDR3 region has the DNA TGTGCCAGCAGCCAAGAATGGGGGAGGGATACGCAGTATTTT. Protein: CASSQEWGRDTQYF.

This clonotype was observed a handful of times. The CDR3 here is CASSHRHGAYGGRSYEQYF. CDR3 bases: TGTGCCAGCAGCCACCGTCATGGGGCTTACGGGGGCCGCTCCTACGAGCAGTACTTC. This chain joins TRBV3-1 and TRBJ2-7; TRBD1 or TRBD2 may be the D gene (6 bases each). The CDR3 is 19 amino acids. From germline, CDR1 is LGHDT and CDR2 YNNKEL (reference sequence). V lost 3 bases to trimming and J lost 0 bases, with 24 bases between them.

The chain employs TRBV5-8 and TRBJ2-3, with 14 bases matching TRBD2. The V gene's germline CDR1 is SGHTS and CDR2 YDEGEE. With V trimmed by 0 bases and J by 6 bases, 6 bases remained unmatched. The length of the CDR3 is 17 residues. CDR3: CASSLGTSGGNWDTQYF. Written as DNA, the CDR3 is TGTGCCAGCAGCTTGGGGACTAGCGGGGGGAACTGGGATACGCAGTATTTT.

This clonotype was detected ten times or more. The V gene is TRBV3-1, the J gene TRBJ2-5; D is uncertain. The CDR3 is 12 residues long. Trimming took 2 bases from V and 5 from J, leaving 6 bases between them. Germline values: CDR1 LGHDT, CDR2 YNNKEL (reference sequence). In DNA, the CDR3 is TGTGCCAGCAGCCAATACCCCGAGACCCAGTACTTC. This sequence encodes CASSQYPETQYF.

The rearrangement uses TRBV2 and TRBJ1-2, with D perhaps TRBD1 (6 bases). CDR3 length: 14 residues. Germline assignment: CDR1 SNHLY and CDR2 FYNNEI. With 4 bases removed from V and 4 bases from J, the gap between germline ends came to 13 bases. CDR3 in amino acids: CASSGETGAYGYTF. CDR3 DNA sequence: TGTGCCAGCAGTGGGGAGACAGGCGCCTATGGCTACACCTTC.

The chain has TRBV4-2 and TRBJ2-5, with D hard to call. Germline CDR1 LGHNA, CDR2 YNFKEQ. This CDR3 spans 14 amino acids. Trimming stripped 3 bases from V and 8 bases from J, with 16 bases between. The CDR3 region is CASSHLSPGLTQYF. The CDR3 bases are TGTGCCAGCAGCCATTTGTCTCCGGGTCTTACCCAGTACTTC.

There are a few counts of this clonotype. V and J are TRBV28 and TRBJ2-3, with TRBD2 as a possible D gene (6 bases). This CDR3 spans 16 amino acids. V was cut by 0 bases and J by 4 bases, with 14 bases left in between. Germline V lookup: CDR1 MDHEN, CDR2 SYDVKM. CDR3 in DNA: TGTGCCAGCAGTTTATGGCCGACTACTAGCTCAGATACGCAGTATTTT. Its protein is CASSLWPTTSSDTQYF.

This clonotype has ten or more counts. Here the CDR3 reads CASSQDPETTDTQYF. Here the CDR3 DNA reads TGTGCCAGCAGCCAAGATCCCGAAACCACAGATACGCAGTATTTT. The chain is built from TRBV4-2 and TRBJ2-3, with D unclear. V was pared by 0 bases and J by 2 bases, with 9 bases between. Per germline, CDR1 LGHNA and CDR2 YNFKEQ. The CDR3 runs 15 residues.

This clonotype was picked up a small number of times. The CDR3 spells CSARGLGINEQFF. CDR3 DNA: TGCAGTGCTAGGGGACTAGGGATAAATGAGCAGTTCTTC. The rearrangement joins TRBV20-1 to TRBJ2-1; 8 bases align to TRBD2. Germline lookup yields CDR1 DFQATT and CDR2 SNEGSKA (reference sequence). V trimming: 3 bases; J trimming: 7 bases; junction bases outside the gene matches: 5. The CDR3 length is 13 residues.

In regard to this clonotype: The junction departs from the called germline gene at one end, perhaps through a read error. This chain uses TRBV25-1 with TRBJ1-2; a possible D gene is TRBD1 (6 bases). The CDR3 runs 14 residues. The V gene's germline CDR1 is MGHDK and CDR2 SYGVNS. This chain's CDR3 is CANSEFGGRYGYTF. DNA of the CDR3: TGTGCCAACAGTGAATTCGGGGGGCGCTATGGCTACACCTTC.

This clonotype has only a few counts. This chain connects TRBV29-1 to TRBJ1-1; D gene uncertain. The CDR3 is 13 amino acids. The germline CDR1 and CDR2 sequences are SQVTM and ANQGSEA. V lost 8 bases and J lost 2, with 15 bases in between. Here the CDR3 DNA reads TGCAGCACCGAACAGTTATATAACACTGAAGCTTTCTTT. Amino acid sequence: CSTEQLYNTEAFF.

This clonotype was recorded a few times. This rearrangement joins TRBV28 to TRBJ2-7; D may correspond to TRBD1 or TRBD2 (5 bases each). V shed 7 bases and J shed 0 bases, with 16 bases lying between them. The CDR3 runs to 15 residues. In germline, CDR1 is MDHEN, CDR2 SYDVKM. The CDR3 DNA is TGTGCCAGCACGCTCCTTGTGGGGACCTCCTACGAGCAGTACTTC. As protein: CASTLLVGTSYEQYF.

The rearrangement uses TRBV6-1 and TRBJ1-2, with 7 nucleotides matching TRBD1. With 4 bases clipped from V and 6 bases from J, the junction kept 5 bases outside the gene matches. The CDR3 contains 13 residues. Germline CDR1 and CDR2: MNHNS and SASEGT. CDR3 bases: TGTGCCAGCAGTGTGACAGGGTGGAATGGCTACACCTTC. This codes for CASSVTGWNGYTF.